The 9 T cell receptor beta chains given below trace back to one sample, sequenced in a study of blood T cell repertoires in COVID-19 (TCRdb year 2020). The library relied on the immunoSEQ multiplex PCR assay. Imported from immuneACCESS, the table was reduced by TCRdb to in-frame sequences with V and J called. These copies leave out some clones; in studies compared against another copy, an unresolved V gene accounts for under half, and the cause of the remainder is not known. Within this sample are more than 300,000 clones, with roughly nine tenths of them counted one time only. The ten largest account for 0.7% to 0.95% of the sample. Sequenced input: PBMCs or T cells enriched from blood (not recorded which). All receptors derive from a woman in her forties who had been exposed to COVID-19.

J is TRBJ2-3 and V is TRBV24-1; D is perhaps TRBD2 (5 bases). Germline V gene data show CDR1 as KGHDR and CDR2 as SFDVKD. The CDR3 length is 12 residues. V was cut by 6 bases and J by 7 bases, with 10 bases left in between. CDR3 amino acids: CATSLIGNTQYF. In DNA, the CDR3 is TGTGCCACCAGTTTGATCGGGAATACGCAGTATTTT.

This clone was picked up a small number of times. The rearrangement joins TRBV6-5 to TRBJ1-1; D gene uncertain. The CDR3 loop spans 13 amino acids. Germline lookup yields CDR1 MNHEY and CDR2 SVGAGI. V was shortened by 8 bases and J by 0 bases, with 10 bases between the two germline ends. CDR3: CASSRVMNTEAFF. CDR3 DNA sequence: TGTGCCAGCTCTCGGGTTATGAACACTGAAGCTTTCTTT.

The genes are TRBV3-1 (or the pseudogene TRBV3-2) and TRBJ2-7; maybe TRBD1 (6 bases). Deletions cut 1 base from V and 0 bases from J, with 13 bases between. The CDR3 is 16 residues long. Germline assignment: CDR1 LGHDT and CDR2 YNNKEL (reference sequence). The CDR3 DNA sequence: TGTGCCAGCAGCCAAGGTCCAGGGGCCCCCTCCTACGAGCAGTACTTC. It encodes CASSQGPGAPSYEQYF.

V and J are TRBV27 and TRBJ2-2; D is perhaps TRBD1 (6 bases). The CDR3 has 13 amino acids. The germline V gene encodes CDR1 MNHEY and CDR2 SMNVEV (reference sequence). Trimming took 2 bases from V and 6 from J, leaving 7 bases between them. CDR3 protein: CASSLGGAGELFF. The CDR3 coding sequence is TGTGCCAGCAGTTTAGGGGGCGCCGGGGAGCTGTTTTTT.

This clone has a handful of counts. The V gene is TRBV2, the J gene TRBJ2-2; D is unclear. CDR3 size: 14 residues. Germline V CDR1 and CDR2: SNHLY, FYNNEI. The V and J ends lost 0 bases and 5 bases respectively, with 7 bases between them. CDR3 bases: TGTGCCAGCAGTGAAGCCTTCCGGACCGGGGAGCTGTTTTTT. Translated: CASSEAFRTGELFF.

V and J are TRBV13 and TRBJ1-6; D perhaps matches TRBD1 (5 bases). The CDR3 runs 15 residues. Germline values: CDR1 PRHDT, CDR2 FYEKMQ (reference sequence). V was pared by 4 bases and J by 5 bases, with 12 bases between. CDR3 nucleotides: TGTGCCAGCAGCTCCGGGGGGTCTAATAATTCACCCCTCCACTTT. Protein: CASSSGGSNNSPLHF.

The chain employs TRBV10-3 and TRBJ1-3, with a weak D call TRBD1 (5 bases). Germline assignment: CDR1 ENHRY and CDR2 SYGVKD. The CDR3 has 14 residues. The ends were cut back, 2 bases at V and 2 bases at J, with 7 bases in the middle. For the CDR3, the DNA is TGTGCCATCAGTGAGGGGGCCGCTGGAAACACCATATATTTT. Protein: CAISEGAAGNTIYF.

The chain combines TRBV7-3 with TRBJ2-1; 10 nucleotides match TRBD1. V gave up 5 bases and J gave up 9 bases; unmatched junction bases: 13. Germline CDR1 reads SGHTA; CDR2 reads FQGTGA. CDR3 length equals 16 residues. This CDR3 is CASSTLSGTGDGEQFF. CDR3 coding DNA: TGTGCCAGCAGCACCCTCTCCGGGACAGGGGATGGTGAGCAGTTCTTC.

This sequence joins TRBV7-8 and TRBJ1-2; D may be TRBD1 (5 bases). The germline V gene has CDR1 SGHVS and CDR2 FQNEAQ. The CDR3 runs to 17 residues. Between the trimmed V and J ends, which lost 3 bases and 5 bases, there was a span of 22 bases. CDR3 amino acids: CASSFGGVVDRGYGYTF. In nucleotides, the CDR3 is TGTGCCAGCAGCTTTGGGGGGGTAGTAGACCGAGGATATGGCTACACCTTC.